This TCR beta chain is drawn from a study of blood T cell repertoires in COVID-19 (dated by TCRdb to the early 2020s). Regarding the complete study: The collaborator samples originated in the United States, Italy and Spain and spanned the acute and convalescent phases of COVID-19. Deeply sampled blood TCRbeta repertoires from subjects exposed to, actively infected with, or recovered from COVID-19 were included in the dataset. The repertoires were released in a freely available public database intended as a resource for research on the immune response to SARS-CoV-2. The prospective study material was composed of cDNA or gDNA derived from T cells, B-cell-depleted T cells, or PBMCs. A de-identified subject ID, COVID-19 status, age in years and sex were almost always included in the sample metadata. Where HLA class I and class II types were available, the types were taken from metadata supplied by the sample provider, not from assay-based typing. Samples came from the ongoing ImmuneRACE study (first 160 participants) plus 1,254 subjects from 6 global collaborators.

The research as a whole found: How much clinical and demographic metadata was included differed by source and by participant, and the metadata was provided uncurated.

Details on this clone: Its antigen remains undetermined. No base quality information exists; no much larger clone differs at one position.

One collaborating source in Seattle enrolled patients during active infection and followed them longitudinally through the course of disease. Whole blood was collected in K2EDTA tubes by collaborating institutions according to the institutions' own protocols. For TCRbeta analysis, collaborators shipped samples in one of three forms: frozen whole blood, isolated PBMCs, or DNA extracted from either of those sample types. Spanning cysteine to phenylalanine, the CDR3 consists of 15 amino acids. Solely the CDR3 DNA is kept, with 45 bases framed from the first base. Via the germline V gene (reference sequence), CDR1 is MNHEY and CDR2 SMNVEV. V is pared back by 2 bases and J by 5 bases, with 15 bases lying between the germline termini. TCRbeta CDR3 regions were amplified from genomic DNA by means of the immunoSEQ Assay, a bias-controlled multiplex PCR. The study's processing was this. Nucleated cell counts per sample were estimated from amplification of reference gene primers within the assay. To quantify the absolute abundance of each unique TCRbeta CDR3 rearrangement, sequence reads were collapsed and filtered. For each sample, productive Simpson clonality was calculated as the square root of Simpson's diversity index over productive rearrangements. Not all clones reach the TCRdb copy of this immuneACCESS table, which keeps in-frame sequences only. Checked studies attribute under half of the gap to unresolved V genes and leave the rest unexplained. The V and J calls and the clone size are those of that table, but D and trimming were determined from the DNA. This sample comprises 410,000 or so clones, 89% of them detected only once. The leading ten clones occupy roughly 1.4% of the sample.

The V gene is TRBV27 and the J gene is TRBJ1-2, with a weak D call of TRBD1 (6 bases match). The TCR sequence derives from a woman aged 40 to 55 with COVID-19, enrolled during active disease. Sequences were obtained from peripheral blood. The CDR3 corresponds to CASSLMPIQGYGYTF. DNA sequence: TGTGCCAGCAGTTTAATGCCTATACAGGGATATGGCTACACCTTC.